The entry that follows covers one T cell receptor (beta chain) sequence. This specimen belongs to a study of control samples from healthy donors and cancer patients. Data came from immunoSEQ multiplex PCR; TCRdb stores just in-frame clones and leaves some out. The sample has 65,000 to 100,000 clones; roughly 91% are singletons. The V end lost 0 bases, the J end lost 0 bases, and 11 bases lay between the germline ends. Germline CDR1 LGHNA, CDR2 YSLEER. The CDR3 is 17 residues long. The clonotype originates from a man aged 45-65 years in good health. The V and J genes are TRBV4-3 and TRBJ2-2, with D hard to call. The specimen sequenced was blood. CDR3 DNA sequence: TGCGCCAGCAGCCAAGAGTTGGCAGCTCCGAACACCGGGGAGCTGTTTTTT. Amino acid sequence: CASSQELAAPNTGELFF.